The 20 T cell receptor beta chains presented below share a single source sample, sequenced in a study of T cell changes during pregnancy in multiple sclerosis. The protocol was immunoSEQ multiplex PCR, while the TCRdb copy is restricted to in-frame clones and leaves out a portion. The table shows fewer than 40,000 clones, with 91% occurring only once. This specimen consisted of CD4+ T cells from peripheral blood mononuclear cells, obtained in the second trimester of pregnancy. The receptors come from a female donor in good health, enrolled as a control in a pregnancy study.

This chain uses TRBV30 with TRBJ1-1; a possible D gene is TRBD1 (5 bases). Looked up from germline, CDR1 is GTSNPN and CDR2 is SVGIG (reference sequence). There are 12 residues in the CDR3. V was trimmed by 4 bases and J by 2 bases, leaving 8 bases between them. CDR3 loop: CAWIGVNTEAFF. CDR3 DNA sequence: TGTGCCTGGATAGGGGTCAACACTGAAGCTTTCTTT. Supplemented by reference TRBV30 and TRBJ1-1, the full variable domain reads SQTIHQWPATLVQPVGSPLSLECTVEGTSNPNLYWYRQAAGRGLQLLFYSVGIGQISSEVPQNLSASRPQDRQFILSSKKLLLSDSGFYLCAWIGVNTEAFFGQGTRLTVV.

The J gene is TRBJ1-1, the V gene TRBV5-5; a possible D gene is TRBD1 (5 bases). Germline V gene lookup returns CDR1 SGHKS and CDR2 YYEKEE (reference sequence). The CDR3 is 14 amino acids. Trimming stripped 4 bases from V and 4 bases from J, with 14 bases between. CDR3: CASSAWGVATEAFF. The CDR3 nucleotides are TGTGCCAGCAGCGCCTGGGGGGTCGCCACTGAAGCTTTCTTT.

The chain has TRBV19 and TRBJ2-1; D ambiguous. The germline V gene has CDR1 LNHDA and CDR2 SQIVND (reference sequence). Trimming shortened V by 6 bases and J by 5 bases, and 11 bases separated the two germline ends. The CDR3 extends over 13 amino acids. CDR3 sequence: CASRRRVDNEQFF. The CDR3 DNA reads TGTGCCAGTAGAAGACGGGTTGACAATGAGCAGTTCTTC.

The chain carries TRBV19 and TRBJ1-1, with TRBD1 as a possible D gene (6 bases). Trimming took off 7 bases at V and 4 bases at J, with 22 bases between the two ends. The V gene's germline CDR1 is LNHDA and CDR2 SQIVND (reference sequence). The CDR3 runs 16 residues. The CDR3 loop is CASTILGGRESTEAFF. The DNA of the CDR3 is TGTGCCAGTACCATCCTTGGGGGCAGGGAATCCACTGAAGCTTTCTTT.

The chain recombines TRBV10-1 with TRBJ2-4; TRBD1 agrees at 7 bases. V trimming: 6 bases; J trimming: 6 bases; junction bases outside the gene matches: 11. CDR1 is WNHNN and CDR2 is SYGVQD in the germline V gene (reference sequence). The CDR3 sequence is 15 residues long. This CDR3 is CASSVIRDSGNIQYF. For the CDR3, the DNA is TGCGCCAGCAGCGTGATCCGGGACAGTGGAAACATTCAGTACTTC.

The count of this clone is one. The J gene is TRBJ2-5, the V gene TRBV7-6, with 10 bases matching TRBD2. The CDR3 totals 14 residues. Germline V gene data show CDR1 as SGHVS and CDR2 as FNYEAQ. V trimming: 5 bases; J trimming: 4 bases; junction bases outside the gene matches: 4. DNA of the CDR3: TGTGCCAGCAGCCACAGACTAGCGGGAGAGACCCAGTACTTC. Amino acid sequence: CASSHRLAGETQYF.

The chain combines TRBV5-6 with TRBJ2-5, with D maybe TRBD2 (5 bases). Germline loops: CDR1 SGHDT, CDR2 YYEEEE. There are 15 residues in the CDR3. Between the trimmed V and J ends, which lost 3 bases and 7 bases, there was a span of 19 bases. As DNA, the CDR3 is TGTGCCAGCAGCTACTCCGGGGAGTTTCGAAGGACCCAGTACTTC. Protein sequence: CASSYSGEFRRTQYF.

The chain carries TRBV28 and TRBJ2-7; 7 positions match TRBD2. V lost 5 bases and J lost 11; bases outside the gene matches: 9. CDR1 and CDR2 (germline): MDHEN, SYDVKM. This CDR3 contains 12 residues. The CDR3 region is CASSVLLGGKYF. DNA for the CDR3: TGTGCCAGCAGTGTCCTTCTCGGGGGGAAGTACTTC.

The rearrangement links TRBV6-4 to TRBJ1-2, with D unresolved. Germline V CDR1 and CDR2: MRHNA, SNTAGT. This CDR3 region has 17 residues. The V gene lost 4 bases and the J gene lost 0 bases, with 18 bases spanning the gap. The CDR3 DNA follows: TGTGCCAGCAGTGTCCAATTTTCTACAGAAGCTAACTATGGCTACACCTTC. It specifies CASSVQFSTEANYGYTF.

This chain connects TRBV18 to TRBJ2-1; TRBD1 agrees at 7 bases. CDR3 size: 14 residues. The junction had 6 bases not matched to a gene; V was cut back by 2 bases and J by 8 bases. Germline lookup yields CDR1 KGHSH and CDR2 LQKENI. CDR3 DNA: TGTGCCAGCTCACCAAGACAGGGTAATGATGAGCAGTTCTTC. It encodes CASSPRQGNDEQFF.

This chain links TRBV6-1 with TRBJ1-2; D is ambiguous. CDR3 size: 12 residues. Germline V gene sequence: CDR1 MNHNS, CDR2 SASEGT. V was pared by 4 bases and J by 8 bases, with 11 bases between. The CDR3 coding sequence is TGTGCCAGCAGTGCTCCGGGAGAAGGCTACACCTTC. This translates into CASSAPGEGYTF.

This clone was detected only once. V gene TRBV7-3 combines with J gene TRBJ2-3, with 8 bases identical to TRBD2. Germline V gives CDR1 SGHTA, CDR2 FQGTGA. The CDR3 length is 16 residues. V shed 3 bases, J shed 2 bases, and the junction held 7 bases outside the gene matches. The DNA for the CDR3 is TGTGCCAGCAGCTTTGGCGGGGGGCTCCACACAGATACGCAGTATTTT. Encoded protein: CASSFGGGLHTDTQYF.

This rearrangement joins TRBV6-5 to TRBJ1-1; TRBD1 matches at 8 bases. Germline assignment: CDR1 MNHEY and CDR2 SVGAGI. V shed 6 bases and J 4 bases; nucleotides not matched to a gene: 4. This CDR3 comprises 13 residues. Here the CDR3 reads CASSGQGPTEAFF. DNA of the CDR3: TGTGCCAGCAGCGGACAGGGTCCCACTGAAGCTTTCTTT.

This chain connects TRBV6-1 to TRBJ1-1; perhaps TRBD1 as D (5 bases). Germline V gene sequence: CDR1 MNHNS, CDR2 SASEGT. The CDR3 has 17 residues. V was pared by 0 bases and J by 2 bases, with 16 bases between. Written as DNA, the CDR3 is TGTGCCAGCAGTGAAGCGTCTAAACAGGAAGTCAACACTGAAGCTTTCTTT. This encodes CASSEASKQEVNTEAFF.

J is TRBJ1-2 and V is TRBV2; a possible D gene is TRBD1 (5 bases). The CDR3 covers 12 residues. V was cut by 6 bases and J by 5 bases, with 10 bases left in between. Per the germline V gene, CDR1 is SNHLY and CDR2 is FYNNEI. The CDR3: CASSTGTYGYTF. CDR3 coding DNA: TGTGCCAGCAGCACCGGGACTTATGGCTACACCTTC.

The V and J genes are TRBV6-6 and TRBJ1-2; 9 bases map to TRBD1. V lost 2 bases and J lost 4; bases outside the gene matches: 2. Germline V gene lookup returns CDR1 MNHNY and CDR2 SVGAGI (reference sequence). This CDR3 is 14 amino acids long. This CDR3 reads CASSYRTGVYGYTF. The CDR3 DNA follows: TGTGCCAGCAGTTACCGGACAGGGGTCTATGGCTACACCTTC.

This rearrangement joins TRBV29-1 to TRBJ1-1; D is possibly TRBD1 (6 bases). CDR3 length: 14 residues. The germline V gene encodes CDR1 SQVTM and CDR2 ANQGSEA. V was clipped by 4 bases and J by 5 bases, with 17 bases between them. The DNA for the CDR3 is TGCAGCGTTGCTCTCTCAGGGAGGGGGACTGAAGCTTTCTTT. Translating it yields CSVALSGRGTEAFF.

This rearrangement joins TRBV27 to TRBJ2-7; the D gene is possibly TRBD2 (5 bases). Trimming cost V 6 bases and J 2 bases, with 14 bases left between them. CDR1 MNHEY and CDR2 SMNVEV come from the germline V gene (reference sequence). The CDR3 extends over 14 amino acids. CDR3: CASSPIGNPYEQYF. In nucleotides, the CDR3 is TGTGCCAGCAGCCCGATCGGGAACCCCTACGAGCAGTACTTC.

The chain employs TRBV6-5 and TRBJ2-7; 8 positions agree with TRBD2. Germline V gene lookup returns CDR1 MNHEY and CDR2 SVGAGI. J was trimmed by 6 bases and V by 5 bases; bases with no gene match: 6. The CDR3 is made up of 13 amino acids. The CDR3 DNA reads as TGTGCCAGCAGTAGAGCGGGGGAGGGCGAGCAGTACTTC. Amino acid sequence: CASSRAGEGEQYF.

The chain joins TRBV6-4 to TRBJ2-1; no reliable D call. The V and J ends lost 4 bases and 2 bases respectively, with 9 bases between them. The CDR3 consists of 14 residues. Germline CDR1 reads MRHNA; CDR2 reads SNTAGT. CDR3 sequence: CASSAETTYNEQFF. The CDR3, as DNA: TGTGCCAGCAGTGCGGAGACGACCTACAATGAGCAGTTCTTC.